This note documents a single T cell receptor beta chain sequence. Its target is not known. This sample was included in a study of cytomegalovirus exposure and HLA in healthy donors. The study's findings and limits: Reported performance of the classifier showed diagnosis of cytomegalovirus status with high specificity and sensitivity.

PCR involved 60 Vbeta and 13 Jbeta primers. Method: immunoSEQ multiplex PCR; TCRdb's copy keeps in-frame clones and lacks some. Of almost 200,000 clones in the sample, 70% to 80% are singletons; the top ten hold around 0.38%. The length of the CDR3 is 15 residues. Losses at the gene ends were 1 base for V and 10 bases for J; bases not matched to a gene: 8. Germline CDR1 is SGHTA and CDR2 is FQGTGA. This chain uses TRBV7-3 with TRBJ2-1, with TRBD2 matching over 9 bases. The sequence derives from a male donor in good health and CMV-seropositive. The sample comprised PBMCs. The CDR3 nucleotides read TGTGCCAGCAGCTTAAAAGGTAGCGGGGGATTAGAGCAGTTCTTC. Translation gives CASSLKGSGGLEQFF.